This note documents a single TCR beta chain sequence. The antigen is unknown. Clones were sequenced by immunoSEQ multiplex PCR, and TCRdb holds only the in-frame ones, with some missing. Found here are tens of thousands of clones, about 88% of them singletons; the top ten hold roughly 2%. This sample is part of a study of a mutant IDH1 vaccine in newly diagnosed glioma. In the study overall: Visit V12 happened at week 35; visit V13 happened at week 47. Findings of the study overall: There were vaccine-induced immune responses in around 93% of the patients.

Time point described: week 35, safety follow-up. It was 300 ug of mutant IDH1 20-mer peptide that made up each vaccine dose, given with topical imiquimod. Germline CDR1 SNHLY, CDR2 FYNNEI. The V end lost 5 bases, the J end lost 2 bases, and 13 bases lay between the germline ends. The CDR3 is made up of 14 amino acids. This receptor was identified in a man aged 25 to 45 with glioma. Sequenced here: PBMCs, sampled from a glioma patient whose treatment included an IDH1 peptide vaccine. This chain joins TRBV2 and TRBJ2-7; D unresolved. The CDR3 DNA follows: TGTGCCAGCAGTCCCGACGTATCCGCCTACGAGCAGTACTTC. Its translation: CASSPDVSAYEQYF.